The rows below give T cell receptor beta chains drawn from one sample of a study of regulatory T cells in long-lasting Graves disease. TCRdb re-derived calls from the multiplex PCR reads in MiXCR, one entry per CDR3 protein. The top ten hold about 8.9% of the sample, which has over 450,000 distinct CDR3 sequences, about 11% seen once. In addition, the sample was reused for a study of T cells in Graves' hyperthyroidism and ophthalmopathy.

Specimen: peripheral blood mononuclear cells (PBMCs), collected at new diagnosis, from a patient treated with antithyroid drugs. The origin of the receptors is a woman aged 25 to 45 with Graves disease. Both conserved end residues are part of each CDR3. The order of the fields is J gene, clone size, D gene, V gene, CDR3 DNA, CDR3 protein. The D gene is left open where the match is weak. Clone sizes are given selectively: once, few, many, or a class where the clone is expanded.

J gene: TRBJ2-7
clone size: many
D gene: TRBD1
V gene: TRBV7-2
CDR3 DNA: TGTGCCAGCAGCTTAGCGTTCGGACAGGGATACTACGAGCAGTACTTC
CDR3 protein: CASSLAFGQGYYEQYF

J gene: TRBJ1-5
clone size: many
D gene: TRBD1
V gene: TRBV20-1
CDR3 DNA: TGCAGTGCTAGAACGACAGGGCCTCAGCCCCAGCATTTT
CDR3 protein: CSARTTGPQPQHF

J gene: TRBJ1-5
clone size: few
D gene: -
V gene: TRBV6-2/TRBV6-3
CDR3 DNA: TGTGCCAGCAGGTGGAAGGGACCGCGTATCAATCAGCCCCAGCATTTT
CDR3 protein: CASRWKGPRINQPQHF

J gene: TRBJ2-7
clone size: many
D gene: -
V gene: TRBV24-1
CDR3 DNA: TGTGCCACCAGTGATACGGGGGAAGGGTCCTACGAGCAGTACTTC
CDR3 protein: CATSDTGEGSYEQYF

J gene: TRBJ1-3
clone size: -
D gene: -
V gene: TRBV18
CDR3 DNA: TGTGCCAGCTCACCATCTCAAGGGGCCCTCTCTGGAAACACCATATATTTT
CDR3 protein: CASSPSQGALSGNTIYF

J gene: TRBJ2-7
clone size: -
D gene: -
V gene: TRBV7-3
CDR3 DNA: TGTGCCAGCAGCGTTACCGGGACAACCGAGCAGTACTTC
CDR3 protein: CASSVTGTTEQYF

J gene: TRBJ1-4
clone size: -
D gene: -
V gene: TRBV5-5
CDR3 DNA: TGTGCCAGCAGCTTGCAGGGGCGGGATGAAAAACTGTTTTTT
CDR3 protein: CASSLQGRDEKLFF

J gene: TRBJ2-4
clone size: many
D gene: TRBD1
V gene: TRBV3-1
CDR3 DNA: TGTGCCAGCAGCCAAACGACAGGGGGTTTAGCCAAAAACATTCAGTACTTC
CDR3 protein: CASSQTTGGLAKNIQYF

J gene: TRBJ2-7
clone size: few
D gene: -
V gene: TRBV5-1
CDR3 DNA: TGCGCCAGCAGACCGCTCCAGGGACCCGAGCAGTACTTC
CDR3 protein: CASRPLQGPEQYF

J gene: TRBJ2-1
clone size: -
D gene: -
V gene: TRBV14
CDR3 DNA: TGTGCCAGCAGCCGGAGCGGAATCTATGAGCAGTTCTTC
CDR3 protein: CASSRSGIYEQFF

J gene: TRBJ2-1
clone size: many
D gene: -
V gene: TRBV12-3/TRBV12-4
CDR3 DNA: TGTGCCAGCTGTCAACTGCCCCCTTACAATGAGCAGTTCTTC
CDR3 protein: CASCQLPPYNEQFF

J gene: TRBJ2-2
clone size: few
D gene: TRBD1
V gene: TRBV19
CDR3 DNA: TGTGCCAGTAGTACCCAGACAGGGGGGCACACCGGGGAGCTGTTTTTT
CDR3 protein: CASSTQTGGHTGELFF

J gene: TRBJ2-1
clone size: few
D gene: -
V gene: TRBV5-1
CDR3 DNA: TGCGCCAGCAGCTTGCAAGGGTATGAAGTGAATGAGCAGTTCTTC
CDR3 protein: CASSLQGYEVNEQFF

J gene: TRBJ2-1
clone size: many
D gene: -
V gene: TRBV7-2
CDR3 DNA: TGTGCCAGCAGCTTAGTTTTAGGACAGGGGTTTTGGACTAGCGTATACAATGAGCAGTTCTTC
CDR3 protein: CASSLVLGQGFWTSVYNEQFF

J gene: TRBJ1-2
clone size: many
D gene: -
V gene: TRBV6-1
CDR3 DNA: TGTGCCAGCACCCTCCATTGGGTCTCCTATGGCTACACCTTC
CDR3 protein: CASTLHWVSYGYTF

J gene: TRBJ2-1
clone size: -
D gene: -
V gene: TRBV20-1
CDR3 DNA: TGCAGTGCTAGAGAAAGACCGGAGAATGGATATCACAATGAGCAGTTCTTC
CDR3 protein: CSARERPENGYHNEQFF

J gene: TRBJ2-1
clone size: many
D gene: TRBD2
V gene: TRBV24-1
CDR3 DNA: TGTGCCACCAGTGATGCATCGACTAGCGGGAGGGCCAGTGAGCAGTTCTTC
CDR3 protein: CATSDASTSGRASEQFF

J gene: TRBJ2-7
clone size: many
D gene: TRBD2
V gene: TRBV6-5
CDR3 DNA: TGTGCCAGCAGTTCCAGGCGGGAGACGGACTACGAGCAGTACTTC
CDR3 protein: CASSSRRETDYEQYF

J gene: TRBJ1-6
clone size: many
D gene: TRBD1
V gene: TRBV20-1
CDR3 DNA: TGCAGTGCTAGGGTACAGACAGGGGGAAGTCTCCACTTT
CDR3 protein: CSARVQTGGSLHF

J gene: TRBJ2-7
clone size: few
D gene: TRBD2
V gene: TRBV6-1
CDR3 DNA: TGTGCCAGCAGGCCCGTACTAGCGGTGACCTACGAGCAGTACTTC
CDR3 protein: CASRPVLAVTYEQYF

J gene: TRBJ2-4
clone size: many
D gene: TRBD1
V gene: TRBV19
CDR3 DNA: TGTGCCAGTAGTCCTACGGACAGGGGGCGCTTCCTCGAAGCCAAAAACATTCAGTACTTC
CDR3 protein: CASSPTDRGRFLEAKNIQYF

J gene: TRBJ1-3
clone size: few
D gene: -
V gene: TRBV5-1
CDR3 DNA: TGCGCCAGCAGCGAGAGCTCTGGAAACACCATATATTTT
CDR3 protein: CASSESSGNTIYF

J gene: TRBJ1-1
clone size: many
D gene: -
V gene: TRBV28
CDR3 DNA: TGTGCCAGCAGCCCTGGGGGCCCCCCGAACACTGAAGCTTTCTTT
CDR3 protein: CASSPGGPPNTEAFF

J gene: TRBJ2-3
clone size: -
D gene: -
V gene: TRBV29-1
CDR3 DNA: TGCAGCGTTGTCCCCCCGCAGCAGGATACGCAGTATTTT
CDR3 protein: CSVVPPQQDTQYF

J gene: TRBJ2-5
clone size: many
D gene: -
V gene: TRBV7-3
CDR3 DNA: TGTGCCAGCAGCGTCGGACTCCAAGAGACCCAGTACTTC
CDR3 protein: CASSVGLQETQYF

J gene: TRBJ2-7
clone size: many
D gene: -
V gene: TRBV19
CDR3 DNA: TGTGCCAGTAGTACCGGGGACTTTCTATCTTACGAGCAGTACTTC
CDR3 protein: CASSTGDFLSYEQYF

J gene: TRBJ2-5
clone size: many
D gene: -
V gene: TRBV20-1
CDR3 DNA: TGCAGTGCTAGTTTGCGAACTCAAGAGACCCAGTACTTC
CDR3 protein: CSASLRTQETQYF

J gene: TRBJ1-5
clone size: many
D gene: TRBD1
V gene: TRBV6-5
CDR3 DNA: TGTGCCAGCAGTTCAGCGACAGGGCATAGCAATCAGCCCCAGCATTTT
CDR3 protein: CASSSATGHSNQPQHF

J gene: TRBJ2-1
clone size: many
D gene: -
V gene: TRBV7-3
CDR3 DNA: TGTGCCAGCAGCTTAGTTGGCTCGAGCTCCTACAATGAGCAGTTCTTC
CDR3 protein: CASSLVGSSSYNEQFF

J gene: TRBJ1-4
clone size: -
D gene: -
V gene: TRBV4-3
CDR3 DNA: TGCGCCAGCAGCCAAGATAGGCCGACTCATACAACTAATGAAAAACTGTTTTTT
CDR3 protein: CASSQDRPTHTTNEKLFF

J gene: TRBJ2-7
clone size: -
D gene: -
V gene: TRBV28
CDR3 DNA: TGTGCCAGCAGTAGACCGCACGCCTCCTACGAGCAGTACTTC
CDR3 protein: CASSRPHASYEQYF

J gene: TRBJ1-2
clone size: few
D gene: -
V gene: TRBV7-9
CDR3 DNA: TGTGCCAGCAGCTTAGTGATCAGTAACTATGGCTACACCTTC
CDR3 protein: CASSLVISNYGYTF

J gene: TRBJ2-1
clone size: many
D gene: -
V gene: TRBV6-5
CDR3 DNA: TGTGCCAGCAGTTACCGCCCGGGAGTCAATGAGCAGTTCTTC
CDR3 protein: CASSYRPGVNEQFF

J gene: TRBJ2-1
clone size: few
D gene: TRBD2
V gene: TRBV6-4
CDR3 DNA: TGTGCCAGCAGTAGATCTAGCGGGAGCGGCAATGAGCAGTTCTTC
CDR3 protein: CASSRSSGSGNEQFF

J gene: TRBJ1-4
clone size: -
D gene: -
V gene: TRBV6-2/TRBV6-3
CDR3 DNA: TGTGCCAGCAGTTACTGGGGGGGAACTAATGAAAAACTGTTTTTT
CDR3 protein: CASSYWGGTNEKLFF

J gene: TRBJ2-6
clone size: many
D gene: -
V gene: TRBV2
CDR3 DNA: TGTGCCAGCAACTCCGGGGCCAACGTCCTGACTTTC
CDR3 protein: CASNSGANVLTF

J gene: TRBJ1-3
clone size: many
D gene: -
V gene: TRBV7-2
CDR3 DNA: TGTGCCAGCAGCTTAGCGGGGACCAGCTCTGGAAACACCATATATTTT
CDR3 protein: CASSLAGTSSGNTIYF

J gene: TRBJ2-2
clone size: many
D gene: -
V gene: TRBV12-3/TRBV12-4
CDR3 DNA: TGTGCCAGCAGTTTTGCCATGGACACCGGGGAGCTGTTTTTT
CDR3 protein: CASSFAMDTGELFF

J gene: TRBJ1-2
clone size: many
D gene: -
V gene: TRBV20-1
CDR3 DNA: TGCAGTGCTAGCATTCGGGTGGCCGGTGGCTACACCTTC
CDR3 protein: CSASIRVAGGYTF

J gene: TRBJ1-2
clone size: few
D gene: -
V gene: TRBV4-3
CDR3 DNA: TGCGCCAGCAGCCAAGAGAAGGACAACCTGTCCGATGGCTACACCTTC
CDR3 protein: CASSQEKDNLSDGYTF

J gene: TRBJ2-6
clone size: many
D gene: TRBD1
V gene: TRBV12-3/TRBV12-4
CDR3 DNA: TGTGCCAGCAGTTTAGGGACAGGGACTGGGGCCAACGTCCTGACTTTC
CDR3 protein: CASSLGTGTGANVLTF

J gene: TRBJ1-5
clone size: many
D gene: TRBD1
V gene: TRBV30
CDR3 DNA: TGTGCCTGGAGTGTACAGGGGGCTGGGGTTCAGCCCCAGCATTTT
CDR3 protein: CAWSVQGAGVQPQHF